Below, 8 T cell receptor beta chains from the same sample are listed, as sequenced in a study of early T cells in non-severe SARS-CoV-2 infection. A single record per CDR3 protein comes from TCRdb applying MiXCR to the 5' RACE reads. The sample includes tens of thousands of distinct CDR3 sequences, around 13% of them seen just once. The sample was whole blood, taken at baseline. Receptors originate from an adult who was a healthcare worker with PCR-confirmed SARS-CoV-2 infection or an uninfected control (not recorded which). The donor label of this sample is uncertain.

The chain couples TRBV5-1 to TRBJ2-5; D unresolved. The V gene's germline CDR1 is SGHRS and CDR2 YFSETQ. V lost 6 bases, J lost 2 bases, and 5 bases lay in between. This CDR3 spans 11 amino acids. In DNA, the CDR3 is TGCGCCAGCAAGACACAAGAGACCCAGTACTTC. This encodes CASKTQETQYF.

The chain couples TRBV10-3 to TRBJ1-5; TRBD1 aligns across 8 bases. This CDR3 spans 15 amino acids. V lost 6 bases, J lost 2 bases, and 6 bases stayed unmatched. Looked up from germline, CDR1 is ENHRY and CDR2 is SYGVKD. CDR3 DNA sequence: TGTGCCATCAGCGACCAGGGGGCGGGCAATCAGCCCCAGCATTTT. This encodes CAISDQGAGNQPQHF.

The CDR3 DNA reads as TGTGCCAGCAGTTACATACCCAATGAAGTGAGCTCTGGAAACACCATATATTTT. Its protein product is CASSYIPNEVSSGNTIYF. The chain employs TRBV6-6 and TRBJ1-3; D ambiguous. The CDR3 totals 18 residues. CDR1 is MNHNY and CDR2 is SVGAGI in the germline V gene (reference sequence). V was pared by 2 bases and J by 0 bases, with 17 bases between.

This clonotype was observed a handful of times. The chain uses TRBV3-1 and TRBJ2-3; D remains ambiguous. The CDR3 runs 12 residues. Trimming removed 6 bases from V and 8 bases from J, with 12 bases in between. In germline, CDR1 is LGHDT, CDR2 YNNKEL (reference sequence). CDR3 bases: TGTGCCAGCAGTGACCGAGTATTTACGCAGTATTTT. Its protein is CASSDRVFTQYF.

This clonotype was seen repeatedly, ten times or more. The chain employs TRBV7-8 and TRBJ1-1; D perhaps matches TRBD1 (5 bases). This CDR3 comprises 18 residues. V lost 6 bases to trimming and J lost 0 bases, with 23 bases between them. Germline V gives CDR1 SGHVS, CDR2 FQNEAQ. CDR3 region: CASSIMGRTSIMNTEAFF. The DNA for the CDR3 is TGTGCCAGCAGTATCATGGGCCGGACAAGCATCATGAACACTGAAGCTTTCTTT.

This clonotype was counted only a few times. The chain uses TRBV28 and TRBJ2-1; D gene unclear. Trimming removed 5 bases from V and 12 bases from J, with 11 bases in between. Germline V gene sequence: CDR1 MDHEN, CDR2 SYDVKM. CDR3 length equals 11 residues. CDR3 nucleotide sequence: TGTGCCAGCAGTACGCCCGGTGGGCAGTTCTTC. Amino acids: CASSTPGGQFF.

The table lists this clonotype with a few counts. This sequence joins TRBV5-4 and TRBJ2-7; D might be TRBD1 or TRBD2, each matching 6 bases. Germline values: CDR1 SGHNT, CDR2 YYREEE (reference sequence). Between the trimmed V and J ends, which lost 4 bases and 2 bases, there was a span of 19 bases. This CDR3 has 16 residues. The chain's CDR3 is CASSPMFGGRAYEQYV. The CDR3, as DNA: TGTGCCAGCAGCCCTATGTTCGGGGGCAGAGCCTACGAGCAGTACGTC.

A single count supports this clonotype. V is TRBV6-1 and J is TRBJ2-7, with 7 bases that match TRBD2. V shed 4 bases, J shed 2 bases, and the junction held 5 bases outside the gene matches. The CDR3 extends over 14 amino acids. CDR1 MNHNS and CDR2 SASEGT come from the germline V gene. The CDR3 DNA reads TGTGCCAGCAGTGCCAGCGGGGTTCCCTACGAGCAGTACGTC. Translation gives CASSASGVPYEQYV.